This paragraph reports one TCR beta chain. Antigen unknown. The entry originates in a study of T cell responses to AZD1222 COVID-19 vaccine. Clones were read by immunoSEQ multiplex PCR, and TCRdb kept only the in-frame ones, dropping some. The sample consists of some 100,000 clones, approximately 90% of them appearing once. The CDR3 covers 15 residues. Trimming pared 0 bases from V and 7 bases from J, leaving 15 bases between. The V gene's germline CDR1 is LGHNA and CDR2 YNFKEQ. General study results and limits: The study found vaccine-associated CD4 TCRs spanning spike, dominant at 160-218 and 743-854. Only a handful of people who got AZD1222 tested seropositive at baseline. It should be noted that donors were predominantly white British and more often female, and clonal diversity was possibly underestimated. Nearly half of spike-specific TCRs reportedly target unmutated variant regions.

The TCR was taken from an adult in good health. This specimen was peripheral blood, taken on day 0 of AZD1222 vaccination. V gene TRBV4-2 combines with J gene TRBJ1-1, with TRBD1 as a possible D gene (6 bases). CDR3 bases: TGTGCCAGCAGCCAAGATGGTACAGGGCCCGATGAAGCTTTCTTT. The encoded protein is CASSQDGTGPDEAFF.